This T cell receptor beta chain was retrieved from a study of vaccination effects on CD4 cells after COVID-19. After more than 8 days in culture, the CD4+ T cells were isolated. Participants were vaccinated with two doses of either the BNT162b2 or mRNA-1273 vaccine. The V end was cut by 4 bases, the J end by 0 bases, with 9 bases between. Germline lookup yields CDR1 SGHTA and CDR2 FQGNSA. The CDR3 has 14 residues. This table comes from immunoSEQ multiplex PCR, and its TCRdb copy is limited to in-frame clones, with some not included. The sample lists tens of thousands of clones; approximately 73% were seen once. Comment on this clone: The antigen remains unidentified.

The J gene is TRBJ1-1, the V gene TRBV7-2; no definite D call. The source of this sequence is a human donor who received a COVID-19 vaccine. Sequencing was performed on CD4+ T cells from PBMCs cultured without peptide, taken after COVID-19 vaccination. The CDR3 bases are TGTGCCAGCAGCTCAAGACCGATGAACACTGAAGCTTTCTTT. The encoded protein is CASSSRPMNTEAFF.